Below, 24 T cell receptor beta chains from the same sample are listed, as sequenced in a study of blood T cells in healthy people across ages. The second PCR ran about 6 to 12 cycles with a sample-barcoded 5' primer and J-beta primers. TCRdb processed the 5' RACE reads anew with MiXCR; each CDR3 protein has one entry. The table lists about 1.8 million distinct CDR3 sequences, less than 50% of them singletons, with approximately 2.1% in the top ten. Sequencing was done on a sample of blood. These receptors were collected from a woman between 40 and 50 years old in good health.

As to this clonotype: One junction end disagrees with the germline gene, perhaps due to a read error. The chain has TRBV9 and TRBJ2-1; D unresolved. The CDR3 is 15 amino acids. Germline values: CDR1 SGDLS, CDR2 YYNGEE. The CDR3 sequence: CASSVAFPSYNGQFF. The CDR3 coding sequence is TGTGCCAGCAGCGTAGCATTTCCCTCCTACAATGGGCAGTTCTTC.

This chain links TRBV2 with TRBJ2-5; 9 bases line up with TRBD1. The V gene's germline CDR1 is SNHLY and CDR2 FYNNEI. There are 15 residues in the CDR3. Trimming cost V 2 bases and J 1 base; bases outside gene matches: 2. The CDR3 nucleotides read TGTGCCAGCAGTGAACAGACAGGGGGCCAAGAGACCCAGTACTTC. It yields the protein CASSEQTGGQETQYF.

The count of this clonotype is one. The junction does not match germline at one end; this may be a read error. The chain links TRBV6-5 to TRBJ2-5; possible D gene TRBD2, 6 bases. CDR3 length: 14 amino acids. Germline CDR1 MNHEY, CDR2 SVGAGI. The chain's CDR3 is CASSYSDGRETQHF. The CDR3 nucleotides are TGTGCCAGCAGTTACTCGGACGGTCGGGAGACCCAGCACTTC.

J is TRBJ2-7 and V is TRBV20-1; D call uncertain. The V end was cut by 4 bases, the J end by 7 bases, with 14 bases between. CDR1 is DFQATT, CDR2 SNEGSKA, per germline (reference sequence). The CDR3 runs to 12 residues. The CDR3 region is CSATLSYNEQYF. The CDR3 nucleotides are TGCAGTGCTACCCTCTCCTACAATGAGCAGTACTTC.

The chain uses TRBV7-9 and TRBJ1-4, with D tentatively TRBD1 (6 bases). V was clipped by 6 bases and J by 8 bases, with 13 bases between them. Germline V gene data show CDR1 as SEHNR and CDR2 as FQNEAQ (reference sequence). CDR3 length equals 13 residues. In DNA form, the CDR3 reads TGTGCCAGCAGTCGGACAGATAAGGAAAAACTGTTTTTT. Translated, it gives CASSRTDKEKLFF. Supplemented by reference TRBV7-9 and TRBJ1-4, the full variable domain reads DTGVSQNPRHKITKRGQNVTFRCDPISEHNRLYWYRQTLGQGPEFLTYFQNEAQLEKSRLLSDRFSAERPKGSFSTLEIQRTEQGDSAMYLCASSRTDKEKLFFGSGTQLSVL.

This clonotype was detected a few times. The rearrangement uses TRBV28 and TRBJ2-7; possible D gene TRBD2, 6 bases. This CDR3 has 17 amino acids. Germline assignment: CDR1 MDHEN and CDR2 SYDVKM. Trimming cost V 2 bases and J 2 bases, with 19 bases left between them. CDR3 nucleotides: TGTGCCAGCAGTTTAAGGTTTCGGGGGTATCTGCCCTACGAGCAGTACTTC. Residues: CASSLRFRGYLPYEQYF. Full variable domain (rest looked up from reference TRBV28 and TRBJ2-7): DVKVTQSSRYLVKRTGEKVFLECVQDMDHENMFWYRQDPGLGLRLIYFSYDVKMKEKGDIPEGYSVSREKKERFSLILESASTNQTSMYLCASSLRFRGYLPYEQYFGPGTRLTVT.

The J gene is TRBJ2-7, the V gene TRBV5-6; 9 positions match TRBD1. CDR3 size: 17 residues. Germline-derived CDR1 and CDR2 are SGHDT and YYEEEE. V lost 0 bases to trimming and J lost 0 bases; unmatched junction nucleotides: 7. CDR3 in amino acids: CASSLVLLTGGSYEQYF. CDR3 in DNA: TGTGCCAGCAGCTTGGTTTTATTGACAGGGGGCTCCTACGAGCAGTACTTC.

Turning to this clonotype: A junction end diverges from the germline sequence, so it may reflect a read error. This rearrangement joins TRBV2 to TRBJ2-7, with D possibly being TRBD1 (5 bases). The CDR3 is 15 amino acids. Germline V gene lookup returns CDR1 SNHLY and CDR2 FYNNEI. The CDR3 protein is CTSSQTGGWAYEQYF. As DNA, the CDR3 is TGTACCAGCAGCCAAACAGGCGGCTGGGCCTACGAGCAGTACTTC.

The chain has TRBV24-1 and TRBJ2-1; a possible D gene is TRBD2 (6 bases). CDR1 and CDR2 from the germline V gene are KGHDR and SFDVKD. This CDR3 has 18 residues. The V gene lost 1 base and the J gene lost 0 bases, with 15 bases spanning the gap. The CDR3 DNA sequence: TGTGCCACCAGTGATTTACCCCCGGGGGAGCTCTCCTACAATGAGCAGTTCTTC. Its protein is CATSDLPPGELSYNEQFF.

The chain joins TRBV6-2 or TRBV6-3 to TRBJ2-1, with D hard to call. Germline V CDR1 and CDR2: MNHEY, SVGEGT. The CDR3 is 13 amino acids. Deletions cut 5 bases from V and 14 bases from J, with 19 bases between. The CDR3 reads CASSPTSGPDEFF. Written as DNA, the CDR3 is TGTGCCAGCAGTCCGACCTCAGGTCCCGACGAGTTCTTC.

On this clonotype: The junction does not match germline at one end; this may be a read error. This rearrangement joins TRBV5-6 to TRBJ2-7, with TRBD1 matching 9 bases. The CDR3 totals 15 residues. Germline CDR1 SGHDT, CDR2 YYEEEE. As DNA, the CDR3 is TGTGCCGGCAGCGGCCGGGACAGGGCTTCCTACGAGCAGTACTTC. It encodes CAGSGRDRASYEQYF.

J is TRBJ2-1 and V is TRBV12-3 or TRBV12-4, with TRBD2 identical over 8 bases. The trim removed 7 bases at V and 6 bases at J, leaving 11 bases unmatched. CDR3 length: 15 residues. The CDR3 coding sequence is TGTGCCAGCACCGAAGCGGGGGCACGGATCAATGAGCAGTTCTTC. Amino acid sequence: CASTEAGARINEQFF.

The chain links TRBV20-1 to TRBJ2-2; 8 bases align to TRBD1. V lost 8 bases, J lost 2 bases, and 7 bases stayed unmatched. Germline V gene data show CDR1 as DFQATT and CDR2 as SNEGSKA (reference sequence). This CDR3 contains 14 residues. The CDR3 region is CSPRDRSNTGELFF. The CDR3 DNA reads TGCAGTCCCAGGGACAGGAGTAACACCGGGGAGCTGTTTTTT.

This chain joins TRBV28 and TRBJ2-4; D is possibly TRBD2 (6 bases). The germline CDR1 and CDR2 sequences are MDHEN and SYDVKM. This CDR3 is built from 16 residues. Trimming took 4 bases from V and 1 from J, leaving 14 bases between them. The CDR3 sequence is CASSSKEAGAKNIQYF. CDR3 bases: TGTGCCAGCAGTTCGAAGGAGGCGGGGGCCAAAAACATTCAGTACTTC.

This clonotype was seen a single time. J is TRBJ2-1 and V is TRBV7-2; TRBD2 is a possible D gene (6 bases). V lost 1 base, J lost 6 bases, and 16 bases lay in between. This CDR3 contains 16 residues. Looked up from germline, CDR1 is SGHTA and CDR2 is FQGNSA. The CDR3 is CASSLVTGLNTNEQFF. The CDR3 DNA follows: TGTGCCAGCAGCTTAGTTACCGGACTAAACACCAATGAGCAGTTCTTC.

The rearrangement joins TRBV20-1 to TRBJ1-5; D is possibly TRBD1 (5 bases). This CDR3 comprises 17 residues. CDR1 is DFQATT and CDR2 is SNEGSKA in the germline V gene (reference sequence). Trimming removed 2 bases at V and 1 base at J, with 18 bases between. CDR3 protein: CSARLSREVGSNQPQHF. The CDR3 DNA sequence: TGCAGTGCTAGACTCTCCAGGGAGGTTGGGAGCAATCAGCCCCAGCATTTT.

The rearrangement links TRBV24-1 to TRBJ2-7; TRBD1 is a possible D gene (5 bases). The tail of the sequence fits TRBJ2-5 better, so the J call may be wrong. CDR1 KGHDR and CDR2 SFDVKD come from the germline V gene. The CDR3 covers 14 residues. The CDR3 reads CATSDLGREETQYF. The CDR3 DNA reads as TGTGCCACCAGTGATTTGGGCAGGGAAGAGACCCAGTACTTC.

The genes are TRBV7-9 and TRBJ2-5; no clear D gene. V lost 5 bases to trimming and J lost 4 bases, with 14 bases between them. Germline loops: CDR1 SEHNR, CDR2 FQNEAQ (reference sequence). The CDR3 consists of 14 residues. In nucleotides, the CDR3 is TGTGCCAGCAGCCTAAGGCGATATGGAGAGACCCAGTACTTC. It encodes CASSLRRYGETQYF.

The chain is built from TRBV5-1 and TRBJ1-5, with D perhaps matching TRBD1 (6 bases). With 4 bases removed from V and 3 bases from J, the gap between germline ends came to 14 bases. Per the germline V gene, CDR1 is SGHRS and CDR2 is YFSETQ. The CDR3 has 15 residues. CDR3: CASSKTGGTNQPQHF. The CDR3 DNA sequence: TGCGCCAGCAGCAAGACAGGAGGCACCAATCAGCCCCAGCATTTT.

This clonotype was found a few times. This chain joins TRBV10-3 and TRBJ1-2; 7 bases are shared with TRBD1. CDR1 and CDR2 (germline): ENHRY, SYGVKD. V lost 5 bases and J lost 2; bases outside the gene matches: 5. This CDR3 spans 14 amino acids. CDR3 sequence (DNA): TGTGCCATCAGTTCAGGGGGTGTGAACTATGGCTACACCTTC. Translating gives CAISSGGVNYGYTF.

V gene TRBV5-1 combines with J gene TRBJ2-5; 11 bases match TRBD2. The CDR3 totals 15 residues. From germline, CDR1 is SGHRS and CDR2 YFSETQ. The junction had 12 bases not matched to a gene; V was cut back by 4 bases and J by 10 bases. CDR3 sequence reads: CASSPGLAGPTYQYF. The CDR3 DNA sequence: TGCGCCAGCAGCCCCGGACTAGCGGGCCCGACTTACCAGTACTTC.

The rearrangement links TRBV5-1 to TRBJ2-7; the D call may be TRBD1 or TRBD2 (5 bases each). This CDR3 is 15 amino acids long. Germline V gene data show CDR1 as SGHRS and CDR2 as YFSETQ. With 4 bases removed from V and 2 bases from J, the gap between germline ends came to 16 bases. CDR3 sequence: CASSRGEGRTYEQYF. CDR3 nucleotides: TGCGCCAGCAGCCGGGGCGAGGGACGTACCTACGAGCAGTACTTC. The complete variable domain, with remaining parts taken from reference TRBV5-1 and TRBJ2-7, reads KAGVTQTPRYLIKTRGQQVTLSCSPISGHRSVSWYQQTPGQGLQFLFEYFSETQRNKGNFPGRFSGRQFSNSRSEMNVSTLELGDSALYLCASSRGEGRTYEQYFGPGTRLTVT.

This clonotype was seen only a few times. This sequence joins TRBV7-2 and TRBJ2-7; 10 nucleotides agree with TRBD2. The CDR3 loop spans 15 amino acids. The ends lost 5 bases at V and 5 bases at J; junction bases unmatched: 9. Germline values: CDR1 SGHTA, CDR2 FQGNSA. CDR3 amino acids: CASSQDFTSGDEQYF. In DNA, the CDR3 is TGTGCCAGCAGCCAGGACTTTACTAGCGGGGACGAGCAGTACTTC.

The V and J genes are TRBV7-9 and TRBJ1-2; tentative D call: TRBD1 (6 bases). Per the germline V gene, CDR1 is SEHNR and CDR2 is FQNEAQ (reference sequence). The CDR3 is 14 amino acids. V lost 1 base and J lost 4, with 10 bases in between. Here the CDR3 reads CASSLVDSSYGYTF. Written as DNA, the CDR3 is TGTGCCAGCAGCTTAGTGGACAGCTCCTATGGCTACACCTTC. Looking up the rest from reference TRBV7-9 and TRBJ1-2 gives the full variable domain: DTGVSQNPRHKITKRGQNVTFRCDPISEHNRLYWYRQTLGQGPEFLTYFQNEAQLEKSRLLSDRFSAERPKGSFSTLEIQRTEQGDSAMYLCASSLVDSSYGYTFGSGTRLTVV.